Listed below are T cell receptor beta chains from one sample, sequenced in a study of cytomegalovirus exposure and HLA in healthy donors. The assay was immunoSEQ multiplex PCR, and TCRdb's table has in-frame clones only and misses some. Seen here are tens of thousands of clones, roughly three quarters observed once, and the top ten hold under 3.5%. Sequencing was done on a sample of PBMCs. These receptors all stem from a man in his late teens or twenties in good health and CMV-seronegative. CDR3s include the opening cysteine and the closing phenylalanine or tryptophan. The order of the fields is V gene, J gene, clone size, D gene, CDR3 protein, CDR3 DNA. A D gene is named only where the DNA matches it firmly. Only some rows state a clone size, as once, few, many or a class for expanded clones.

TRBV18	TRBJ2-3	.	TRBD1	CASSPQDRDVGTDTQYF	TGTGCCAGCTCACCACAGGACAGGGACGTTGGAACAGATACGCAGTATTTT
TRBV28	TRBJ1-6	.	.	CASNPPGHSPLHF	TGTGCCAGCAACCCACCAGGGCATTCACCCCTCCACTTT
TRBV7-2	TRBJ1-2	.	TRBD1	CASSFRGLSGYTF	TGTGCCAGCAGTTTCAGGGGGTTAAGTGGCTACACCTTC
TRBV19	TRBJ2-5	.	TRBD2	CASSILAGAQETQYF	TGTGCCAGTAGTATATTAGCGGGGGCACAAGAGACCCAGTACTTC
TRBV13	TRBJ2-5	.	TRBD2	CASSLEAGGIETQYF	TGTGCCAGCAGCTTAGAAGCGGGGGGGATTGAGACCCAGTACTTC
TRBV11-3	TRBJ2-1	.	TRBD2	CASSLGGLATYNEQFF	TGTGCCAGCAGCTTAGGAGGACTAGCGACCTACAATGAGCAGTTCTTC
TRBV6-4	TRBJ2-3	few	TRBD2	CASSATSGGATDTQYF	TGTGCCAGCAGCGCTACTAGCGGGGGGGCCACAGATACGCAGTATTTT
TRBV5-1	TRBJ1-6	.	TRBD1	CASSSRQGVNSPLHF	TGCGCCAGCAGCTCTCGACAGGGAGTCAATTCACCCCTCCACTTT
TRBV5-1	TRBJ2-4	.	.	CASSLASRLAKNIQYF	TGCGCCAGCAGCTTGGCGTCCCGTCTAGCCAAAAACATTCAGTACTTC
TRBV5-1	TRBJ1-6	.	TRBD1	CASSLATGRYSPLHF	TGCGCCAGCAGCTTGGCGACAGGGAGGTATTCACCCCTCCACTTT
TRBV5-1	TRBJ1-3	once	TRBD1	CASSLEGGRNTIYF	TGCGCCAGCAGCTTGGAAGGGGGCCGAAACACCATATATTTT
TRBV5-1	TRBJ1-5	.	TRBD1	CASSPDRGQPQHF	TGCGCCAGCAGCCCGGACAGGGGTCAGCCCCAGCATTTT
TRBV27	TRBJ2-1	.	TRBD2	CASTHLTSGGALYNEQFF	TGTGCCAGCACCCACTTGACTAGCGGGGGGGCTCTCTACAATGAGCAGTTCTTC
TRBV5-1	TRBJ2-7	once	.	CASSVWGNEQYF	TGCGCCAGCAGCGTGTGGGGCAACGAGCAGTACTTC
TRBV28	TRBJ2-5	.	.	CASSSPTALVVETQYF	TGTGCCAGCAGTTCTCCCACCGCGCTCGTGGTTGAGACCCAGTACTTC
TRBV4-3	TRBJ1-2	once	.	CASSQEARAPLRDGYTF	TGCGCCAGCAGCCAAGAAGCCCGGGCCCCCCTGAGGGATGGCTACACCTTC
TRBV9	TRBJ1-5	.	.	CAGSVGDINQPQHF	TGTGCCGGCAGCGTAGGGGACATCAATCAGCCCCAGCATTTT
TRBV5-1	TRBJ2-3	.	TRBD2	CASSLGPGGATDTQYF	TGCGCCAGCAGCTTGGGGCCGGGGGGTGCGACAGATACGCAGTATTTT
TRBV30	TRBJ2-1	.	.	CAWSVTLSVANEQFF	TGTGCCTGGAGTGTAACCCTATCCGTAGCCAATGAGCAGTTCTTC
TRBV18	TRBJ1-1	.	.	CASSSHPRENTEAFF	TGTGCCAGCTCATCTCATCCCCGGGAGAACACTGAAGCTTTCTTT
TRBV2	TRBJ1-6	.	TRBD1	CASSQWDRVHF	TGTGCCAGCAGTCAGTGGGACAGGGTCCACTTT
TRBV6-1	TRBJ2-3	.	.	CASSDPRQSTDTQYF	TGTGCCAGCAGTGACCCCCGACAAAGCACAGATACGCAGTATTTT
TRBV7-6	TRBJ2-1	.	.	CASSPLAGSAYNEQFF	TGTGCCAGCAGCCCACTCGCGGGATCGGCCTACAATGAGCAGTTCTTC
TRBV10-3	TRBJ1-2	.	.	CAISEYTQDGYTF	TGTGCCATCAGTGAATACACTCAGGATGGCTACACCTTC
TRBV9	TRBJ1-1	few	.	CASSGGQGREAFF	TGTGCCAGCAGCGGAGGGCAAGGCAGAGAAGCTTTCTTT
TRBV7-8	TRBJ2-5	.	.	CASSLAREGGQETQYF	TGTGCCAGCAGCTTAGCGAGGGAAGGGGGCCAAGAGACCCAGTACTTC
TRBV7-2	TRBJ2-1	once	TRBD2	CASSFSGVAGDKFF	TGTGCCAGCAGTTTCTCTGGGGTAGCGGGGGACAAGTTCTTC
TRBV21-1	TRBJ2-7	.	.	CASSKNHRGQRGYEQYF	TGTGCCAGCAGCAAAAATCACAGGGGGCAGAGAGGCTACGAGCAGTACTTC
TRBV19	TRBJ1-5	.	TRBD1	CASSIGQVGNQPQHF	TGTGCCAGTAGTATTGGACAGGTAGGAAATCAGCCCCAGCATTTT
TRBV11-2	TRBJ1-1	.	TRBD1	CASSFPNRGGEAFF	TGTGCCAGCAGCTTCCCTAACAGGGGTGGTGAAGCTTTCTTT
TRBV5-8	TRBJ1-5	.	.	CASSLGSSQPQHF	TGTGCCAGCAGCTTGGGTAGCAGTCAGCCCCAGCATTTT
TRBV5-4	TRBJ2-3	once	TRBD2	CASSLEGTSYTTGKYF	TGTGCCAGCAGCTTGGAGGGGACTAGCTATACAACGGGCAAGTATTTT
TRBV5-1	TRBJ2-3	.	.	CASVPEGASTDTQYF	TGCGCCAGCGTACCGGAGGGGGCTAGCACAGATACGCAGTATTTT
TRBV9	TRBJ1-6	.	.	CASSVENSPLHF	TGTGCCAGCAGCGTGGAGAATTCACCCCTCCACTTT
TRBV30	TRBJ1-5	.	TRBD1	CAWRSGQGVNQPQHF	TGTGCCTGGAGAAGTGGACAGGGGGTCAATCAGCCCCAGCATTTT
TRBV25-1	TRBJ2-7	.	.	CASRDREGEQYF	TGTGCCAGCAGGGACAGAGAAGGCGAGCAGTACTTC
TRBV5-1	TRBJ2-2	.	TRBD2	CASSLANGGTGELFF	TGCGCCAGCAGCTTGGCCAACGGGGGGACCGGGGAGCTGTTTTTT
TRBV6-1	TRBJ2-1	.	.	CASSVIEISYNEQFF	TGTGCCAGCAGTGTTATTGAGATCTCCTACAATGAGCAGTTCTTC
TRBV7-7	TRBJ2-5	.	.	CASSFSSLMETQYF	TGTGCCAGCAGCTTCTCTAGCCTTATGGAGACCCAGTACTTC
TRBV6-5	TRBJ1-6	.	.	CASSYSVGGIGSPLHF	TGTGCCAGCAGTTACTCGGTGGGGGGGATCGGGTCACCCCTCCACTTT
TRBV5-1	TRBJ2-7	.	TRBD1	CASSTRGIYEQYF	TGCGCCAGCAGCACCAGGGGGATCTACGAGCAGTACTTC
TRBV12-2	TRBJ2-1	.	.	CASRLVRDRANLINEQFF	TGTGCAAGTCGCTTAGTACGGGACAGGGCAAATCTAATCAATGAGCAGTTCTTC
TRBV30	TRBJ1-4	few	TRBD1	CAWSVGRQGSKLFF	TGTGCCTGGAGTGTAGGGCGACAGGGGAGTAAACTGTTTTTT
TRBV5-1	TRBJ2-2	.	TRBD1	CASSSGTGLIGELFF	TGCGCCAGCAGTTCCGGGACAGGGCTAATCGGGGAGCTGTTTTTT
TRBV5-6	TRBJ1-4	.	TRBD1	CASSSPGQGEKLFF	TGTGCCAGCAGCTCCCCGGGACAGGGTGAAAAACTGTTTTTT
TRBV18	TRBJ2-5	.	.	CASTLNRQETQYF	TGTGCCAGCACGCTAAACAGGCAAGAGACCCAGTACTTC
TRBV12-5	TRBJ1-2	.	.	CASGLVLGGEAYGYTF	TGTGCTAGTGGTTTGGTACTCGGAGGGGAAGCCTATGGCTACACCTTC
TRBV28	TRBJ1-4	.	.	CASRPGGEKLFF	TGTGCCAGCAGACCCGGGGGTGAAAAACTGTTTTTT
TRBV28	TRBJ1-3	few	TRBD1	CASRKQGAGNTIYF	TGTGCCAGCAGGAAACAGGGGGCTGGAAACACCATATATTTT
TRBV5-5	TRBJ1-4	.	.	CASSLFVQGDEKLFF	TGTGCCAGCAGCTTGTTCGTCCAGGGCGATGAAAAACTGTTTTTT
TRBV28	TRBJ1-2	.	TRBD1	CASSFFPTDRAHGYTF	TGTGCCAGCAGTTTCTTCCCCACGGACAGGGCACATGGCTACACCTTC
TRBV6-1	TRBJ2-3	.	TRBD2	CASSSSGGADTQYF	TGTGCCAGCAGTTCTAGCGGGGGGGCCGATACGCAGTATTTT
TRBV25-1	TRBJ1-1	.	.	CASTTQGRHGNTEAFF	TGTGCCAGCACGACACAGGGACGCCACGGGAACACTGAAGCTTTCTTT
TRBV5-4	TRBJ1-3	once	.	CASSLVKTAGGAGNTIYF	TGTGCCAGCAGCTTGGTGAAGACAGCGGGTGGAGCTGGAAACACCATATATTTT
TRBV29-1	TRBJ2-3	.	.	CSVEWTGTDTQYF	TGCAGCGTTGAGTGGACAGGCACAGATACGCAGTATTTT